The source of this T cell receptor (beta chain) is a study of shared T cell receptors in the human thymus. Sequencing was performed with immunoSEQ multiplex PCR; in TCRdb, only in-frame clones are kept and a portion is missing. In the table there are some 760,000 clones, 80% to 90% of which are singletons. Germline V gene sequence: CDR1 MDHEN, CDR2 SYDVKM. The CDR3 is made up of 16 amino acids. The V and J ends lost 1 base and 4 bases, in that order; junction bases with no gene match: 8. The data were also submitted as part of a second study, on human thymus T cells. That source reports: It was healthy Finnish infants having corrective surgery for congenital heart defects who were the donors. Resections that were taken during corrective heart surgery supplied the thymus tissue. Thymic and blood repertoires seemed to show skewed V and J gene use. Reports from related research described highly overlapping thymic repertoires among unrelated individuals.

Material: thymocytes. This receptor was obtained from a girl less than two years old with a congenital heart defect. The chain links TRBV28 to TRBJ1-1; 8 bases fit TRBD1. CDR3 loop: CASSLSQRQGTTEAFF. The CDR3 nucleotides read TGTGCCAGCAGTTTATCCCAAAGACAGGGGACCACTGAAGCTTTCTTT.